Listed here are 15 T cell receptor beta chains from one sample, sequenced in a study of T cells in Graves' hyperthyroidism and ophthalmopathy. Regions amplified from RNA transcripts were the TCR beta CDR3 regions. A set of HTBI primers served as the primers for a first-round RT-PCR of the TCR CDR3. MiXCR was run by TCRdb on the multiplex PCR reads, yielding one entry per CDR3 protein. Altogether approximately 560,000 distinct CDR3 sequences are present, more than 15% being singletons, with the ten largest covering 7.3%. Sequencing input: blood. The receptor set was obtained from a woman under 40 with Graves' hyperthyroidism.

This clonotype was seen repeatedly, ten times or more. V is TRBV12-3 or TRBV12-4 and J is TRBJ2-2; 13 bases fit TRBD2. The CDR3 totals 14 residues. The trim removed 9 bases at V and 6 bases at J, leaving 4 bases unmatched. The CDR3 region is CASRLAGGPGELFF. The CDR3 nucleotides are TGTGCCAGTAGACTAGCGGGAGGACCCGGGGAGCTGTTTTTT.

This clonotype was recorded many times. The V call is TRBV7-2, the J call TRBJ2-3; D is possibly TRBD1 (7 bases). CDR3 length equals 14 residues. V lost 6 bases to trimming and J lost 3 bases, with 13 bases between them. Germline CDR1 SGHTA, CDR2 FQGNSA. The CDR3 is CASRAQGGTDTQYF. The DNA for the CDR3 is TGTGCCAGCAGGGCCCAGGGGGGTACAGATACGCAGTATTTT.

V and J are TRBV4-3 and TRBJ2-7; 8 nucleotides match TRBD2. V was clipped by 7 bases and J by 0 bases; unmatched bases: 17. From germline, CDR1 is LGHNA and CDR2 YSLEER. The CDR3 spans 18 residues. The CDR3 spells CASIPEVTSGIRSYEQYF. CDR3 sequence (DNA): TGCGCCAGCATCCCAGAGGTTACTAGCGGAATACGCTCCTACGAGCAGTACTTC.

Ten or more counts support this clonotype. The genes are TRBV5-6 and TRBJ2-1; no clear D gene. Germline V gives CDR1 SGHDT, CDR2 YYEEEE. CDR3 length: 11 amino acids. V lost 1 base, J lost 8 bases, and 4 bases lay in between. The CDR3 is CASSLMHEQFF. CDR3 nucleotides: TGTGCCAGCAGCTTGATGCATGAGCAGTTCTTC.

This clonotype has just a few counts. A read error may explain this, as a much larger clone is one base away. The V call is TRBV11-2, the J call TRBJ2-7; 11 nucleotides agree with TRBD2. This CDR3 has 16 amino acids. Losses at the gene ends were 5 bases for V and 5 bases for J; bases not matched to a gene: 11. Germline loops: CDR1 SGHAT, CDR2 FQNNGV. CDR3 in amino acids: CASSLGTSGPVHEQYF. As DNA, the CDR3 is TGTGCCAGCAGCCTGGGGACTAGCGGCCCCGTACACGAGCAGTACTTC.

Regarding this clonotype: This may stem from a read error, because a much larger clone lies one nucleotide away. The chain couples TRBV13 to TRBJ2-7; D is undetermined. This CDR3 is 13 amino acids long. Trimming pared 4 bases from V and 6 bases from J, leaving 13 bases between. Germline CDR1 reads PRHDT; CDR2 reads FYEKMQ (reference sequence). CDR3 protein: CASSSGNHVEQYF. CDR3 coding DNA: TGTGCCAGCAGCTCCGGCAACCACGTCGAGCAGTACTTC.

This clonotype was observed at least ten times. The chain links TRBV11-2 to TRBJ1-1, with 7 nucleotides matching TRBD1. This CDR3 region has 13 residues. J gave up 5 bases and V 5 bases, and 5 bases lay outside the gene matches. Germline lookup yields CDR1 SGHAT and CDR2 FQNNGV. The DNA for the CDR3 is TGTGCCAGCAGCAAGACAGGGCGAACTGAAGCTTTCTTT. Protein: CASSKTGRTEAFF. The variable domain in full, completed from reference TRBV11-2 and TRBJ1-1, reads EAGVAQSPRYKIIEKRQSVAFWCNPISGHATLYWYQQILGQGPKLLIQFQNNGVVDDSQLPKDRFSAERLKGVDSTLKIQPAKLEDSAVYLCASSKTGRTEAFFGQGTRLTVV.

This clonotype was counted many times. The chain carries TRBV6-6 and TRBJ2-3; unclear D gene. The length of the CDR3 is 13 residues. Germline loops: CDR1 MNHNY, CDR2 SVGAGI (reference sequence). Trimming removed 2 bases from V and 6 bases from J, with 9 bases in between. The CDR3 reads CASSYRLEDTQYF. The CDR3 nucleotides read TGTGCCAGCAGTTACAGGCTCGAGGATACGCAGTATTTT.

The sample holds many counts of this clonotype. The chain recombines TRBV6-1 with TRBJ2-3; weak D call: TRBD1 (5 bases). Looked up from germline, CDR1 is MNHNS and CDR2 is SASEGT. The CDR3 loop spans 14 amino acids. Trimming pared 2 bases from V and 1 base from J, leaving 7 bases between. Here the CDR3 reads CASSEIGGTDTQYF. DNA for the CDR3: TGTGCCAGCAGTGAAATAGGGGGCACAGATACGCAGTATTTT.

At least ten counts were recorded for this clonotype. The CDR3 spells CASSLPGQTENTIYF. The CDR3 nucleotides are TGCGCCAGCAGCTTGCCCGGGCAGACCGAAAACACCATATATTTT. The rearrangement uses TRBV5-1 and TRBJ1-3; D remains ambiguous. The CDR3 consists of 15 residues. V was clipped by 1 base and J by 6 bases, with 14 bases between them. Looked up from germline, CDR1 is SGHRS and CDR2 is YFSETQ.

The chain couples TRBV29-1 to TRBJ2-6; D is perhaps TRBD1 (5 bases). Germline CDR1 is SQVTM and CDR2 is ANQGSEA. The CDR3 contains 15 residues. V was cut by 5 bases and J by 0 bases, with 11 bases left in between. In DNA form, the CDR3 reads TGCAGCGTTTCACAGGCCTACTCTGGGGCCAACGTCCTGACTTTC. Amino acid sequence: CSVSQAYSGANVLTF.

This clonotype has a count of ten or more. This rearrangement joins TRBV28 to TRBJ1-1; 11 nucleotides agree with TRBD1. The CDR3 runs to 15 residues. Germline-derived CDR1 and CDR2 are MDHEN and SYDVKM. V shed 3 bases and J 4 bases; nucleotides not matched to a gene: 4. CDR3 residues: CASSFRTGGLTEAFF. CDR3 sequence (DNA): TGTGCCAGCAGTTTTCGGACAGGGGGCCTCACTGAAGCTTTCTTT.

To note about this clonotype: This may be a read error: a much more frequent sequence differs by one nucleotide. The V call is TRBV7-2, the J call TRBJ1-1; 9 nucleotides agree with TRBD1. Trimming cost V 5 bases and J 6 bases; bases outside gene matches: 7. CDR1 is SGHTA, CDR2 FQGNSA, per germline. There are 14 residues in the CDR3. CDR3 region: CASSPQGAIPEAFF. The CDR3 DNA follows: TGTGCCAGCAGCCCACAGGGGGCGATCCCTGAAGCTTTCTTT. Complete variable domain (other parts from reference TRBV7-2 and TRBJ1-1): GAGVSQSPSNKVTEKGKDVELRCDPISGHTALYWYRQSLGQGLEFLIYFQGNSAPDKSGLPSDRFSAERTGGSVSTLTIQRTQQEDSAVYLCASSPQGAIPEAFFGQGTRLTVV.

This clonotype was observed at least ten times. The rearrangement links TRBV3-1 to TRBJ1-2; D gene ambiguous. The V and J ends lost 0 bases and 2 bases respectively, with 4 bases between them. Germline CDR1 reads LGHDT; CDR2 reads YNNKEL (reference sequence). The CDR3 runs 13 residues. The CDR3 DNA sequence: TGTGCCAGCAGCCAAGAGGGAAACTATGGCTACACCTTC. Translation: CASSQEGNYGYTF.

Ten or more counts support this clonotype. The rearrangement links TRBV2 to TRBJ2-1; possibly TRBD1 or TRBD2 for D (6 bases each). CDR1 is SNHLY, CDR2 FYNNEI, per germline. V was cut by 10 bases and J by 9 bases, with 25 bases left in between. The CDR3 has 15 residues. CDR3 amino acids: CATPGTRGGNGEQFF. The CDR3 DNA reads as TGTGCCACCCCTGGGACTCGAGGGGGGAACGGTGAGCAGTTCTTC.